The 18 T cell receptor beta chains below all came from one sample that was sequenced in a study of T cell responses to AZD1222 COVID-19 vaccine. Produced via immunoSEQ multiplex PCR; TCRdb's table is partial and in-frame only. Of approximately 160,000 clones in the sample, approximately 93% were seen once. The sequences come from peripheral blood, collected on day 0 of AZD1222 vaccination. The origin of the receptors is an adult in good health.

The V call is TRBV18, the J call TRBJ2-7; 8 nucleotides match TRBD2. There are 15 residues in the CDR3. V lost 0 bases and J lost 6; bases outside the gene matches: 7. CDR1 is KGHSH, CDR2 LQKENI, per germline. CDR3 in amino acids: CASSPPGLGDSEQYF. CDR3 in DNA: TGTGCCAGCTCACCACCGGGACTAGGGGATAGCGAGCAGTACTTC. The full variable domain, in which reference TRBV18 and TRBJ2-7 provide the parts outside the CDR3, is NAGVMQNPRHLVRRRGQEARLRCSPMKGHSHVYWYRQLPEEGLKFMVYLQKENIIDESGMPKERFSAEFPKEGPSILRIQQVVRGDSAAYFCASSPPGLGDSEQYFGPGTRLTVT.

V and J are TRBV4-3 and TRBJ2-7; D remains unclear. The germline gives CDR1 LGHNA, CDR2 YSLEER. V lost 0 bases and J lost 3, with 9 bases in between. There are 14 residues in the CDR3. The CDR3 DNA follows: TGCGCCAGCAGCCAAGAGCGGAGATACTACGAGCAGTACTTC. It yields the protein CASSQERRYYEQYF.

V gene TRBV7-6 combines with J gene TRBJ1-1; 10 positions match TRBD1. V dropped 4 bases and J dropped 1; count of bases not matched to a gene: 6. This CDR3 has 16 residues. Germline lookup yields CDR1 SGHVS and CDR2 FNYEAQ. The CDR3 DNA is TGTGCCAGCAGCTCTAGACAGGGGGCGGGGAACACTGAAGCTTTCTTT. Translated: CASSSRQGAGNTEAFF.

The rearrangement uses TRBV20-1 and TRBJ1-2; D call uncertain. Germline V gene lookup returns CDR1 DFQATT and CDR2 SNEGSKA (reference sequence). Trimming cost V 3 bases and J 12 bases, with 11 bases left between them. CDR3 length: 10 amino acids. CDR3 sequence reads: CSARTYHHTF. The CDR3, as DNA: TGCAGTGCTAGGACATACCACCACACCTTC.

In this sample, this clone turned up once. The chain links TRBV9 to TRBJ2-3; either TRBD1 or TRBD2 may supply D (6 bases each). Germline V lookup: CDR1 SGDLS, CDR2 YYNGEE. CDR3 length: 15 amino acids. V was trimmed by 5 bases and J by 6 bases, leaving 19 bases between them. The CDR3 DNA sequence: TGTGCCAGCAGTCCCGGGGGCAGGGGCGGGGATACGCAGTATTTT. Translated: CASSPGGRGGDTQYF.

The rearrangement links TRBV9 to TRBJ2-3; TRBD2 matches at 9 bases. This CDR3 contains 16 residues. The germline V gene encodes CDR1 SGDLS and CDR2 YYNGEE. The V and J ends lost 0 bases and 6 bases, in that order; junction bases with no gene match: 8. As DNA, the CDR3 is TGTGCCAGCAGCGTAGAACCTAGCGGGGTCGGGGATACGCAGTATTTT. It is translated as CASSVEPSGVGDTQYF.

This sequence joins TRBV9 and TRBJ1-1; 7 nucleotides match TRBD1. The CDR3 consists of 15 residues. The ends lost 3 bases at V and 0 bases at J; junction bases unmatched: 5. Germline V gene lookup returns CDR1 SGDLS and CDR2 YYNGEE. CDR3 amino acids: CASSARDSMNTEAFF. The CDR3 region has the DNA TGTGCCAGCAGCGCCCGGGACAGTATGAACACTGAAGCTTTCTTT.

The rearrangement links TRBV24-1 to TRBJ2-5; 8 bases agree with TRBD1. Germline CDR1 reads KGHDR; CDR2 reads SFDVKD. The CDR3 is 15 residues long. V shed 3 bases, J shed 4 bases, and the junction held 6 bases outside the gene matches. CDR3 loop: CATSDPTGQGETQYF. The CDR3 DNA sequence: TGTGCCACCAGTGATCCTACAGGACAGGGAGAGACCCAGTACTTC.

The chain recombines TRBV6-2 or TRBV6-3 with TRBJ1-1; D is undetermined. CDR1 is MNHEY and CDR2 is SVGEGT in the germline V gene. The length of the CDR3 is 13 residues. V was shortened by 2 bases and J by 4 bases, with 8 bases between the two germline ends. The CDR3 DNA follows: TGTGCCAGCAGTTACGGCCCATTCACTGAAGCTTTCTTT. This gives the protein CASSYGPFTEAFF.

This rearrangement joins TRBV5-1 to TRBJ1-2; 8 bases are a match to TRBD1. The CDR3 runs 12 residues. The germline CDR1 and CDR2 sequences are SGHRS and YFSETQ. V lost 7 bases and J lost 5; bases outside the gene matches: 4. The CDR3 sequence is CASGTGNYGYTF. DNA for the CDR3: TGCGCCAGCGGGACAGGAAATTATGGCTACACCTTC.

The chain uses TRBV19 and TRBJ1-2, with a weak D call TRBD1 (6 bases). From germline, CDR1 is LNHDA and CDR2 SQIVND (reference sequence). Trimming pared 4 bases from V and 6 bases from J, leaving 15 bases between. The CDR3 consists of 14 residues. CDR3 sequence (DNA): TGTGCCAGTAGTAACCACCGGGGGCCGCATGGCTACACCTTC. Translated: CASSNHRGPHGYTF.

A single count supports this clone. The V gene is TRBV21-1, the J gene TRBJ2-2; the table names TRBD1, a call not compared with the DNA. TRBV21-1 constitutes a pseudogene. CDR3 length: 16 amino acids. The CDR3 DNA is TGTGCCAGCAGCAGTGACGACAGGGACCTGACCGGGGAGCTGTTTTTT. This codes for CASSSDDRDLTGELFF.

This clone came up once. V and J are TRBV6-2 or TRBV6-3 and TRBJ2-1; D remains unclear. Germline CDR1 is MNHEY and CDR2 is SVGEGT. This CDR3 comprises 15 residues. V was pared by 0 bases and J by 6 bases, with 12 bases between. This CDR3 reads CASSYSKYFSNEQFF. DNA for the CDR3: TGTGCCAGCAGTTACTCGAAATACTTCTCCAATGAGCAGTTCTTC.

V gene TRBV7-2 combines with J gene TRBJ2-3; 7 positions agree with TRBD1. CDR3 length equals 15 residues. The germline V gene has CDR1 SGHTA and CDR2 FQGNSA. Germline trimming cut 6 bases from V and 0 bases from J; bases unmatched to any gene: 6. CDR3 nucleotide sequence: TGTGCCAGCAGAGTAGGGGGCGTAAGCACAGATACGCAGTATTTT. It is translated as CASRVGGVSTDTQYF.

The V call is TRBV19, the J call TRBJ1-5, with 11 nucleotides matching TRBD1. The CDR3 is 15 residues long. The germline CDR1 and CDR2 sequences are LNHDA and SQIVND (reference sequence). J was trimmed by 8 bases and V by 6 bases; bases with no gene match: 9. The CDR3 is CASSPDRGLGKPQHF. CDR3 DNA: TGTGCCAGTAGCCCGGACAGGGGGCTTGGGAAGCCCCAGCATTTT. The entire variable domain, with the rest obtained from reference TRBV19 and TRBJ1-5, is as follows: DGGITQSPKYLFRKEGQNVTLSCEQNLNHDAMYWYRQDPGQGLRLIYYSQIVNDFQKGDIAEGYSVSREKKESFPLTVTSAQKNPTAFYLCASSPDRGLGKPQHFGDGTRLSIL.

The J gene is TRBJ1-1, the V gene TRBV19; 7 nucleotides line up with TRBD1. The CDR3 length is 14 residues. V lost 6 bases and J lost 4; bases outside the gene matches: 8. Germline CDR1 LNHDA, CDR2 SQIVND (reference sequence). The CDR3 DNA follows: TGTGCCAGTAGCCCGACAGGGACCGTCACTGAAGCTTTCTTT. This translates into CASSPTGTVTEAFF.

The V gene is TRBV7-9, the J gene TRBJ2-6; D call uncertain. The CDR3 length is 13 residues. Between the trimmed V and J ends, which lost 5 bases and 9 bases, there was a span of 11 bases. Germline CDR1 is SEHNR and CDR2 is FQNEAQ (reference sequence). The CDR3 DNA sequence: TGTGCCAGCAGCCCCTCGGTTTTCAACGTCCTGACTTTC. It yields the protein CASSPSVFNVLTF.

V gene TRBV5-1 combines with J gene TRBJ2-7, with D perhaps TRBD1 (5 bases). Germline V gene lookup returns CDR1 SGHRS and CDR2 YFSETQ. V lost 0 bases and J lost 2, with 15 bases in between. CDR3 length: 16 amino acids. CDR3 DNA: TGCGCCAGCAGCTTGGTAGCCGCGACAGCCGCCTACGAGCAGTACTTC. Translated, it gives CASSLVAATAAYEQYF. Variable domain in full (rest from reference TRBV5-1 and TRBJ2-7): KAGVTQTPRYLIKTRGQQVTLSCSPISGHRSVSWYQQTPGQGLQFLFEYFSETQRNKGNFPGRFSGRQFSNSRSEMNVSTLELGDSALYLCASSLVAATAAYEQYFGPGTRLTVT.